This TCR beta chain comes out of a study of shared clonotypes between healthy human individuals. Deep was the level at which the assay was run. The repertoire was sequenced with immunoSEQ multiplex PCR; TCRdb's copy has only in-frame clones and lacks some. The sample consists of about 1 million clones, around 76% of them appearing once. Details on this clone: Its antigen is undetermined.

This CDR3 has 13 amino acids. Germline V gene data show CDR1 as SGHDN and CDR2 as FVKESK. Trimming stripped 3 bases from V and 9 bases from J, with 12 bases between. Those who donated, Caucasian adults without exception, all lived in Nashville, Tennessee. Both subsets, CD45RA+ naive and CD45RA-negative memory, were split from the CD4+ cells. Broader study findings: Deeper or shallower sequencing was expected to change how clonotypes are shared among donors.

Material for sequencing was memory CD4+ T cells sorted from blood. The subset: CD45RA-negative fraction. This TCR was recovered from a man aged 18-30 years in good health. The V and J genes are TRBV14 and TRBJ2-4; no clear D gene. The CDR3 protein is CASSQGFGGIQYF. Here the CDR3 DNA reads TGTGCCAGCAGCCAGGGATTCGGTGGCATTCAGTACTTC.